The clone carrying this TCR beta chain has more than one count but fewer than ten. The antigen remains undetermined. This table comes from immunoSEQ multiplex PCR, and its TCRdb copy is limited to in-frame clones, with some not included. The data contain 20,000 to 25,000 clones, over 35% of them singletons. Noted time point: after neoadjuvant nivolumab, at surgical resection. The sample belongs to a study of neoadjuvant anti-PD-1 for oral cavity cancer. Study overall: Patients mostly received three to four biweekly nivolumab doses at 3 mg/kg before surgery.

There are 14 residues in the CDR3. Germline CDR1 and CDR2: MGHRA and YSYEKL. V was clipped by 0 bases and J by 1 base, with 6 bases between them. Findings and caveats of the study: Each response group had just three patients in TCR analyses.

The V gene is TRBV4-1, the J gene TRBJ2-5; no clear D gene. The sequence was obtained from a person between 35 and 79 years old with oral cavity squamous cell carcinoma. Sample: tumor tissue, taken after nivolumab (anti-PD-1) treatment. The chain's CDR3 is CASSQDDVQETQYF. In nucleotides, the CDR3 is TGCGCCAGCAGCCAAGATGACGTCCAAGAGACCCAGTACTTC.